This T cell receptor (beta chain) emerged from a study of beta chain features in type 1 diabetes. The CDR3 is 16 amino acids. Germline CDR1 is SGHRS and CDR2 is YFSETQ. Trimming at V came to 4 bases and at J to 1 base, leaving 8 bases not matched to a gene. The investigators reverse transcribed all of the isolated RNA, so they sequenced expressed TCRB transcripts. Assay used: immunoSEQ multiplex PCR; TCRdb lists only in-frame clones, some missing. The table lists fewer than 200,000 clones, 7.5% to 10% of them singletons. Sequenced: central memory CD4+ T cells from blood. The rearrangement joins TRBV5-1 to TRBJ1-2; 9 bases align to TRBD1. The origin of this receptor is a young man in good health. CDR3 nucleotide sequence: TGCGCCAGCAGCGCGACCCGACAGGGGGTTAACTATGGCTACACCTTC. As protein: CASSATRQGVNYGYTF.